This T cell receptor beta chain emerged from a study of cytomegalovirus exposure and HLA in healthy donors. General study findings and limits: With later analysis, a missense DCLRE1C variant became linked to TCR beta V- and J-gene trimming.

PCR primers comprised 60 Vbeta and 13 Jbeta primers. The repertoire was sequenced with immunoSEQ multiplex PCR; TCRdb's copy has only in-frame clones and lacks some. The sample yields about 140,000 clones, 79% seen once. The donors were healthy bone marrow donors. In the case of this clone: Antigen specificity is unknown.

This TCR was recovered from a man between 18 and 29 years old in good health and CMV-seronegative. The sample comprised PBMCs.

As DNA, the CDR3 is TGTGCCACCCGAGGGTATGGCTACACCTTC. Its translation: CATRGYGYTF. The chain joins TRBV6-5 to TRBJ1-2, with D unclear. Germline CDR1 reads MNHEY; CDR2 reads SVGAGI. The ends were cut back, 10 bases at V and 5 bases at J, with 8 bases in the middle. The CDR3 spans 10 residues.